The present entry profiles one T cell receptor beta chain with its context. Antigen unknown. The sample originates from a study of T cell responses to AZD1222 COVID-19 vaccine. Whole-study findings and limits: Most donors were white British and more were female, and clonal diversity was possibly underestimated. Spike-wide coverage was observed for vaccine-associated CD4 TCRs, with dominant responses at 160-218 and 743-854. Epitopes outside B.1.351 and B.1.1.7 mutated regions reportedly drew nearly half of spike TCRs.

Sequencing used immunoSEQ multiplex PCR; TCRdb keeps in-frame clones, though not all of them. Among about 83,000 clones listed, 85% to 95% were seen once. From germline, CDR1 is MNHEY and CDR2 SVGEGT. V was pared by 5 bases and J by 9 bases, with 12 bases between. CDR3 length: 12 residues. The TCR sequence derives from an adult who received the AZD1222 COVID-19 vaccine. The specimen was peripheral blood, collected 28 days after the second AZD1222 dose. The chain has TRBV6-2 or TRBV6-3 and TRBJ2-3; TRBD1 is a possible D gene (5 bases). The CDR3 DNA sequence: TGTGCCAGCAGTCAGGACATCGGGACGCAGTATTTT. This encodes CASSQDIGTQYF.